These T cell receptor beta chains were read from a single sample in a study of cytomegalovirus exposure and HLA in healthy donors. Method: immunoSEQ multiplex PCR; TCRdb's copy keeps in-frame clones and lacks some. The sample lists 200,000 or so clones, roughly 74% seen once, with less than 6% in the top ten. The sequencing sample was made of PBMCs. The receptors here all came from a woman in her twenties or thirties in good health and CMV-seropositive. Both conserved end residues are part of each CDR3. D genes are given only for firm matches. Expanded clones are given a class, and other clones once, few, many or no size at all.

V	J	size	D	CDR3	DNA
TRBV7-9	TRBJ2-5	once	TRBD1	CASSQGQGETQYF	TGTGCCAGCAGCCAGGGACAGGGGGAGACCCAGTACTTC
TRBV6-1	TRBJ2-5	.	.	CASSKTRGSQYF	TGTGCCAGCTCAAAGACTCGCGGGTCCCAGTACTTC
TRBV28	TRBJ2-2	.	TRBD2	CASSPTSGRGGTGELFF	TGTGCCAGCAGTCCGACTAGCGGTAGGGGAGGCACCGGGGAGCTGTTTTTT
TRBV4-2	TRBJ2-1	.	TRBD2	CASSQGGLAGGHNEQFF	TGTGCCAGCAGCCAGGGTGGACTAGCGGGAGGGCACAATGAGCAGTTCTTC
TRBV5-6	TRBJ2-1	few	TRBD2	CASSLTSGEQFF	TGTGCCAGCAGCTTGACTAGCGGTGAGCAGTTCTTC
TRBV2	TRBJ1-1	.	.	CASRARGGGTEAFF	TGTGCCAGCAGGGCACGGGGGGGCGGCACTGAAGCTTTCTTT
TRBV5-1	TRBJ2-5	.	TRBD1	CASSLATGGIETQYF	TGCGCCAGCAGCTTGGCCACAGGGGGTATAGAGACCCAGTACTTC
TRBV7-9	TRBJ2-1	.	TRBD2	CASSSGLAGVEQFF	TGTGCCAGCAGCTCGGGACTAGCGGGAGTCGAGCAGTTCTTC
TRBV5-4	TRBJ2-7	.	TRBD1	CASSQGAYEQYF	TGTGCCAGCAGCCAGGGGGCTTACGAGCAGTACTTC
TRBV7-2	TRBJ2-5	few	.	CASSRELGPQETQYF	TGTGCCAGCAGCCGGGAACTTGGGCCCCAAGAGACCCAGTACTTC
TRBV11-3	TRBJ2-1	.	.	CASSWASSYNEQFF	TGTGCCAGCAGTTGGGCAAGCTCCTACAATGAGCAGTTCTTC
TRBV11-2	TRBJ1-2	.	.	CASSLDEQLEIFNYGYTF	TGTGCCAGCAGCTTAGATGAGCAGCTAGAGATTTTTAACTATGGCTACACCTTC
TRBV6-5	TRBJ1-5	.	TRBD1	CASSPGGAGGQPQHF	TGTGCCAGCAGTCCAGGAGGGGCAGGGGGCCAGCCCCAGCATTTT
TRBV6-5	TRBJ1-1	.	.	CASGGVNTEAFF	TGTGCCAGCGGAGGGGTAAACACTGAAGCTTTCTTT
TRBV27	TRBJ1-6	.	.	CASSFSSSPLHF	TGTGCCAGCAGTTTCTCTTCTTCACCCCTCCACTTT